This T cell receptor (beta chain) was found in a study of cytomegalovirus exposure and HLA in healthy donors. Across the study: Within an early data release were tens of millions of unique TCRs drawn from HLA-typed donors. Within the Caucasian-associated ancestry cluster were around 81% of the approximately 400 genotyped donors.

Details on this clone: Its antigen is not known.

Study-wide results and caveats: Rare TCR sequences predominated, though certain public TCRs were found in many donors. In a later analysis, several top co-occurrence clusters appeared linked to parvovirus B19, influenza, CMV and Epstein-Barr virus.

Primers included in the PCR were 60 Vbeta and 13 Jbeta primers. Libraries were prepared by immunoSEQ multiplex PCR; TCRdb keeps only in-frame clonotypes and omits some of them. The sample shows approximately 110,000 clones, and under 0.7% sits with its ten largest clones. The trim removed 6 bases at V and 0 bases at J, leaving 1 base unmatched. The CDR3 is 13 amino acids. Germline assignment: CDR1 SEHNR and CDR2 FQNEAQ (reference sequence). This receptor was taken from a man aged 45-65 years in good health and CMV-seronegative. The sequenced sample consisted of PBMCs. The chain couples TRBV7-9 to TRBJ2-7; 8 bases fit TRBD1. The CDR3 DNA reads as TGTGCCAGCAGAGACAGGGGCTCCTACGAGCAGTACTTC. It specifies CASRDRGSYEQYF.